This TCR beta chain emerged from a study of cytomegalovirus exposure and HLA in healthy donors (TCRdb year 2017). With regard to the full study: A later analysis indicated that the 95 to 150 validation repertoires were generated on the platform also employed for the 666 repertoires of the first cohort. The study aimed to test whether signatures of past pathogen exposure could be identified by cataloging public T cell receptors. Along with the roughly 610-subject first cohort, a separate validation cohort of more than 90 different subjects was used. High-throughput TCR immunosequencing, statistical association of individual TCRs with disease status, and machine learning were combined to predict cytomegalovirus infection status.

The paper as a whole reports these results and caveats: Cytomegalovirus status was reported to be diagnosed by the classifier with high specificity and sensitivity in both the original and validation cohorts. In the study, 164 TCR beta chains were listed as associated with cytomegalovirus. A later analysis found that TCRs clustered in the first cohort also tended to co-occur in the 95 to 150 validation repertoires, with more than 90% of cluster scores above 0. The authors suggested that the approach could potentially be generalized to other disease states and immunological phenotypes. Most TCR sequences were observed very rarely across donors, whereas some public TCRs were present in many individuals. A few of the identified cytomegalovirus-associated TCR beta chains were confirmed in vitro to be specific for cytomegalovirus antigens. A later analysis had no HLA typing for the validation cohort, so co-occurrence there was scored across all 110 or so repertoires.

The library was produced with the immunoSEQ multiplex PCR assay. The source study handled its data this way. To diagnose cytomegalovirus status from the catalog of TCR beta chain sequences, a statistical classification framework was built. TCRdb obtained this table from immuneACCESS and retained in-frame rearrangements with V and J assigned. These tables miss some clones; where compared with another copy, unresolved V genes account for less than half of the shortfall, and the remainder is unexplained. The V and J calls and clone size are taken from that table; D and trimming were inferred from the DNA. The sample yields around 150,000 clones; 80% to 90% were counted once. The biggest ten clones account for around 6% of the sample. The CDR1 and CDR2 encoded by the germline V gene (reference sequence) are LNHDA and SQIVND. The cysteine opens and the phenylalanine closes a CDR3 of 15 amino acids. Left in the record is the CDR3 DNA by itself, 45 bases read in frame from the first base. At the junction V is shortened by 2 bases and J by 7 bases; bases outside the gene matches: 8.

The donors belonged to the validation cohort of 120 subjects, which was separate from the 666-subject first cohort. About this clone itself: Its recognized antigen is unknown. Qualities for individual bases were not recorded, and no much larger clone is one base off.

The V and J genes are TRBV19 and TRBJ2-7; 10 junctional bases match TRBD2. Sample: PBMCs. The TCR originated in a woman between 25 and 40 years old in good health and CMV-seronegative. Here the CDR3 is given as CASSIPLAGANEQYF. The DNA reads as follows: TGTGCCAGTAGTATACCCCTAGCGGGAGCCAATGAGCAGTACTTC.